These T cell receptor beta chains were read from a single sample in a study of blood T cells in healthy people across ages. TCRdb analysed the 5' RACE reads with MiXCR anew, one entry per CDR3 protein. The sample lists more than 1,400,000 distinct CDR3 sequences, 42% occurring once. Sample: blood. The receptors shown here come from a woman aged 18-30 years in good health. CDR3s leave out the opening cysteine and the closing phenylalanine or tryptophan.

cdr3_aa j_call v_call
AWSAGRGRNYGYT TRBJ1-2 TRBV30
ASSNSGGDNSPLH TRBJ1-6 TRBV6-5
ASSGIAGGVFSYEQY TRBJ2-7 TRBV28
ASSSIRWTVDGYT TRBJ1-2 TRBV7-9
SAPRWEGQYEQY TRBJ2-7 TRBV20-1
ASRSGAYRDTQY TRBJ2-3 TRBV12-3/TRBV12-4
ATRWRTALYGYT TRBJ1-2 TRBV10-3
ASSLGGGSGEQY - TRBV6-5
ASSRRDATNEQF TRBJ2-1 TRBV7-2
ASSPPGWAYVDEQF TRBJ2-1 TRBV18
SASGQEQDTQY TRBJ2-3 TRBV20-1
SAGPTSRDFEQY TRBJ2-7 TRBV20-1
ASSYWTGNEKLF TRBJ1-4 TRBV6-2/TRBV6-3
ASSRVGSSTDTQY TRBJ2-3 TRBV7-3
ASSQGGGGYEQY TRBJ2-7 TRBV3-1
ASSFRGAEPGELF TRBJ2-2 TRBV12-3/TRBV12-4
ASSPHLLGAEAF TRBJ1-1 TRBV14
ATSRDATVQANEKLF TRBJ1-4 TRBV15
AISGGTGTMNTEAF TRBJ1-1 TRBV10-3
AIRSDGGPNEKLF TRBJ1-4 TRBV10-3
ASSKGGIGYT TRBJ1-2 TRBV21-1
ASSSGGAVKETQY TRBJ2-5 TRBV7-2
ASSPSGTSPNYGYT TRBJ1-2 TRBV25-1
ASSKTPGQSYEQY TRBJ2-7 TRBV11-2
SVGAGAAYNEQF TRBJ2-1 TRBV29-1
ASNKAGRFSYNEQY TRBJ2-7 TRBV6-2/TRBV6-3
SARDWGKGGGQY TRBJ2-7 TRBV20-1
ASSPGVGPYEQY TRBJ2-7 TRBV27
SVYRGGEAF TRBJ1-1 TRBV29-1
SSPWGGQETQY TRBJ2-5 TRBV20-1
ASSPYWTSGPQEETQY TRBJ2-5 TRBV11-2
AWSVFGGDQPQH TRBJ1-5 TRBV30
ASSVGAGSSYNEQF TRBJ2-1 TRBV9
ASSKTGTSVGDTQY TRBJ2-3 TRBV4-1
ASSSGDRSQEIQY TRBJ2-5 TRBV7-9
ASSYSGGRGETQY TRBJ2-5 TRBV6-5
SARPVAIQGAETQY TRBJ2-5 TRBV20-1
ASSERQSANSPLH TRBJ1-6 TRBV2
ASSPRDRRRETQY - TRBV11-2
ASSWTAHPGANVLT TRBJ2-6 TRBV6-5
ASSYGREETQY TRBJ2-5 TRBV6-5
ASATGTTNYEQY TRBJ2-7 TRBV4-2
SAEGLAAPYEQY TRBJ2-7 TRBV29-1
ASTAAPGLNTEAF TRBJ1-1 TRBV5-1
ASREQAGTYYEQY TRBJ2-7 TRBV28
ASSESSRGSEQY - TRBV2
AISESGSASTDTQY TRBJ2-3 TRBV10-3
SARAPGLAGGEQF TRBJ2-1 TRBV20-1
AIIPTGGVPY TRBJ2-7 TRBV6-1